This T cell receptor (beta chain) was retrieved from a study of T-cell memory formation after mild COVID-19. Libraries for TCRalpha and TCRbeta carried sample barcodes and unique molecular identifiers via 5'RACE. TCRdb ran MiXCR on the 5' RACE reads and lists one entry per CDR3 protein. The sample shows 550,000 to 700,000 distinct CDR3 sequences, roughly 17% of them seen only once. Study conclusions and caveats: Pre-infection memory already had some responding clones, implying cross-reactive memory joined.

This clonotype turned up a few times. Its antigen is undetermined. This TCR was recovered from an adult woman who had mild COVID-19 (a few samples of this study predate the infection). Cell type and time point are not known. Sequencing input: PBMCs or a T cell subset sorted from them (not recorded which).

In DNA, the CDR3 is TGTGCCAGCAGATCAGGCGCGCAGTACTTC. This sequence encodes CASRSGAQYF. V and J are TRBV21-1 and TRBJ2-7. TRBV21-1 is a pseudogene. The CDR3 spans 10 residues.